The 13 T cell receptor beta chains below come from one sample, sequenced in a study of T-cell reconstitution after alpha-beta-depleted transplantation in children (dated by TCRdb to 2016 to 2017). The method behind the library was PCR. Sequencing instrument: Illumina HiSeq 2500. TCR library preparation used molecular barcoding, with unique molecular identifiers applied to normalize quantification of the TCRbeta repertoire. Using fastp trimming at Q25 and MiXCR clonotype assembly, TCRdb reanalyzed the public sequencing data and kept in-frame beta chains. All rows with the same CDR3 protein become a single entry with the most common DNA and genes. The sample data list around 120,000 distinct CDR3 sequences, and roughly 24% of these were observed just once. The top ten clones comprise 10% to 13% of the sample. What this sample's treatment or condition label stands for: allogeneic hematopoietic cell transplantation with graft depleted of TCRalphabeta T cells and CD19 B cells.

The material sequenced was PBMCs, mostly from graft donor cells, taken 180 days after TCRalphabeta/CD19-depleted stem cell transplant. The receptors stem from a male patient between 2 and 10 years old who had a stem cell transplant for chronic granulomatous disease, so the T cells may come from the graft donor.

The chain recombines TRBV24-1 with TRBJ2-1; D possibly corresponds to TRBD2 (5 bases). This CDR3 is 14 amino acids long. V gave up 6 bases and J gave up 2 bases, with 10 bases separating them. CDR1 is KGHDR, CDR2 SFDVKD, per germline. CDR3 nucleotides: TGTGCCACCAGTCGTACCGGGACCTACAATGAGCAGTTCTTC. It codes for CATSRTGTYNEQFF.

This clonotype occurred many times. V is TRBV28 and J is TRBJ2-5; D not resolved. V was pared by 4 bases and J by 4 bases, with 7 bases between. The length of the CDR3 is 12 residues. Germline V gene sequence: CDR1 MDHEN, CDR2 SYDVKM. CDR3 sequence: CASSSRTETQYF. The DNA of the CDR3 is TGTGCCAGCAGTTCCCGGACAGAGACCCAGTACTTC.

This chain uses TRBV20-1 with TRBJ2-5; D remains unclear. Trimming removed 3 bases at V and 2 bases at J, with 10 bases between. The germline V gene encodes CDR1 DFQATT and CDR2 SNEGSKA (reference sequence). The CDR3 runs to 13 residues. The CDR3 DNA sequence: TGCAGTGCTAGGCAGGACCCTCAAGAGACCCAGTACTTC. Its translation: CSARQDPQETQYF.

The chain has TRBV4-3 and TRBJ2-7, with 7 bases matching TRBD1. V was clipped by 3 bases and J by 4 bases; unmatched bases: 9. From germline, CDR1 is LGHNA and CDR2 YSLEER. The CDR3 spans 15 residues. CDR3 bases: TGCGCCAGCAGCCAGAACCGGGACAGTGTTTACGAGCAGTACTTC. It translates to CASSQNRDSVYEQYF.

J is TRBJ2-1 and V is TRBV12-3 or TRBV12-4; D unresolved. CDR3 length: 14 amino acids. The germline V and J ends were trimmed by 1 base and 5 bases, with 9 bases remaining between them. The CDR3 coding sequence is TGTGCCAGCAGTTTAGTGGCCCGAGACAATGAGCAGTTCTTC. It encodes CASSLVARDNEQFF.

There are many counts of this clonotype. The chain is built from TRBV7-2 and TRBJ1-1; D remains ambiguous. There are 14 residues in the CDR3. Trimming removed 2 bases at V and 1 base at J, with 8 bases between. From germline, CDR1 is SGHTA and CDR2 FQGNSA. The DNA of the CDR3 is TGTGCCAGCAGCTTACTCCCGGGGAACACTGAAGCTTTCTTT. Its protein is CASSLLPGNTEAFF.

Turning to this clonotype: This may be a read error: a much more frequent sequence differs by one nucleotide. The rearrangement links TRBV25-1 to TRBJ2-1; D call uncertain. The CDR3 is 13 amino acids. CDR1 MGHDK and CDR2 SYGVNS come from the germline V gene. As DNA, the CDR3 is TGTGCTTCCCTGCAGTCCCCGTACAATCAGCAGTTCTTC. Protein: CASLQSPYNQQFF.

This clonotype was detected ten times or more. This chain joins TRBV7-9 and TRBJ2-7; TRBD2 aligns across 7 bases. The germline CDR1 and CDR2 sequences are SEHNR and FQNEAQ (reference sequence). The CDR3 is made up of 14 amino acids. The V and J ends lost 5 bases and 3 bases, in that order; junction bases with no gene match: 7. In DNA, the CDR3 is TGTGCCAGCAGCCGACCTAGCGGCCGCTACGAGCAGTACTTC. This encodes CASSRPSGRYEQYF. The whole variable domain, filled in from reference TRBV7-9 and TRBJ2-7, reads DTGVSQNPRHKITKRGQNVTFRCDPISEHNRLYWYRQTLGQGPEFLTYFQNEAQLEKSRLLSDRFSAERPKGSFSTLEIQRTEQGDSAMYLCASSRPSGRYEQYFGPGTRLTVT.

In this sample, this clonotype turned up many times. CDR3 nucleotide sequence: TGTGCCAGCAGTTTGCGGGCGCTGAGGAATGAGCAGTTCTTC. This translates into CASSLRALRNEQFF. The J gene is TRBJ2-1, the V gene TRBV12-3 or TRBV12-4; D perhaps matches TRBD2 (5 bases). Trimming cost V 3 bases and J 7 bases, with 13 bases left between them. The length of the CDR3 is 14 residues.

This clonotype was observed many times. CDR3 coding DNA: TGCGCCAGCAGCTTGCTAGGGGGGACTTACGAGCAGTACTTC. Encoded protein: CASSLLGGTYEQYF. This chain joins TRBV5-1 and TRBJ2-7; D is tentatively TRBD1 or TRBD2 (6 bases each). V lost 1 base and J 4 bases, leaving 12 bases between the germline ends. CDR1 is SGHRS and CDR2 is YFSETQ in the germline V gene. CDR3 length equals 14 residues.

There are many counts of this clonotype. The chain joins TRBV20-1 to TRBJ1-2; 8 positions agree with TRBD1. The junction had 19 bases not matched to a gene; V was cut back by 1 base and J by 6 bases. From germline, CDR1 is DFQATT and CDR2 SNEGSKA (reference sequence). The CDR3 length is 18 residues. The CDR3 nucleotides are TGCAGTGCTAGAGGGACAGGGCCGGGATTAACCCTAATACATGGCTACACCTTC. Its translation is CSARGTGPGLTLIHGYTF.

This chain connects TRBV20-1 to TRBJ2-5, with 8 bases that match TRBD1. In germline, CDR1 is DFQATT, CDR2 SNEGSKA (reference sequence). This CDR3 is 15 amino acids long. The V and J ends lost 0 bases and 5 bases, in that order; junction bases with no gene match: 8. The DNA for the CDR3 is TGCAGTGCTAGAGAGCAGGGGGCGGAAAGTGAGACCCAGTACTTC. Encoded protein: CSAREQGAESETQYF.

This clonotype was picked up a small number of times. CDR3 region: CSARVVLAGGTAQYF. The CDR3 bases are TGCAGTGCTAGAGTGGTACTAGCGGGGGGAACTGCGCAGTATTTT. V gene TRBV20-1 combines with J gene TRBJ2-3, with 12 bases lining up with TRBD2. Germline CDR1 is DFQATT and CDR2 is SNEGSKA (reference sequence). Unmatched junction bases numbered 9, after V lost 1 base and J lost 10 bases. The length of the CDR3 is 15 residues.